The rows below give T cell receptor beta chains drawn from one sample of a study of T-cell memory formation after mild COVID-19. Using its own MiXCR run on the 5' RACE reads, TCRdb lists one record per CDR3 protein. The top ten clones hold 20% to 25% of a sample with 250,000 or so distinct CDR3 sequences, 7.5% to 10% of them seen once. The specimen was PBMCs or a T cell subset sorted from them (not recorded which). These receptors were taken from a man aged 18-30 years who had mild COVID-19 (a few samples of this study predate the infection). Cell type and time point are not known. Each CDR3 is given with its conserved first and last residue. A D gene is named only where the DNA matches it firmly. Clone size is shown for a subset of rows, as once, few, many or a class of expanded clone.

v_call: TRBV7-8; d_call: -; clone_size: few; j_call: TRBJ1-4; cdr3_nt: TGTGCCAGCAGCGGGGGACGAAATGAAAAACTGTTTTTT; cdr3_aa: CASSGGRNEKLFF
v_call: TRBV6-5; d_call: TRBD2; clone_size: few; j_call: TRBJ2-4; cdr3_nt: TGTGCCAGCAGTCGTAGCGGGGTCCTAGCCAAAAACATTCAGTACTTC; cdr3_aa: CASSRSGVLAKNIQYF
v_call: TRBV7-2; d_call: TRBD2; clone_size: few; j_call: TRBJ2-1; cdr3_nt: TGTGCCAGCAGCTCTAGCGGGGGGGCCTACAATGAGCAGTTCTTC; cdr3_aa: CASSSSGGAYNEQFF
v_call: TRBV7-2; d_call: -; clone_size: -; j_call: TRBJ1-5; cdr3_nt: TGTGCCAGCAGCTTCTGGGGGCTGAGCCAGGCCCAGCATTTT; cdr3_aa: CASSFWGLSQAQHF
v_call: TRBV7-2; d_call: -; clone_size: -; j_call: TRBJ2-3; cdr3_nt: TGTGCCAGCAGCCTCTTTTTAAGGGAGAGTGGCACAGATACGCAGTATTTT; cdr3_aa: CASSLFLRESGTDTQYF
v_call: TRBV15; d_call: TRBD1; clone_size: -; j_call: TRBJ2-4; cdr3_nt: TGTGCCACCAGCACCATGGTGACAGGGGTTGGGGCCAAAAACATTCAGTACTTC; cdr3_aa: CATSTMVTGVGAKNIQYF
v_call: TRBV29-1; d_call: -; clone_size: -; j_call: TRBJ1-2; cdr3_nt: TGCAGCGCCTCCCCCATCCCAAAGAATCAGGGAGCTAACTATGGCTACACCTTC; cdr3_aa: CSASPIPKNQGANYGYTF
v_call: TRBV12-3/TRBV12-4; d_call: -; clone_size: -; j_call: TRBJ2-3; cdr3_nt: TGTGCCACCCGCACAGATACGCAGTATTTT; cdr3_aa: CATRTDTQYF
v_call: TRBV6-2/TRBV6-3; d_call: TRBD1; clone_size: -; j_call: TRBJ2-6; cdr3_nt: TGTGCCAGCAGTTTCACAATCGGGACAGGGCAACGCTCTGGGGCCAACGTCCTGACTTTC; cdr3_aa: CASSFTIGTGQRSGANVLTF
v_call: TRBV5-4; d_call: -; clone_size: many; j_call: TRBJ2-1; cdr3_nt: TGTGCCAGCAGCTTGGGTGCAACAGGTATGGCCTTC; cdr3_aa: CASSLGATGMAF
v_call: TRBV20-1; d_call: -; clone_size: many; j_call: TRBJ1-5; cdr3_nt: TGCAGTGCTAGCGCCAGGGGAAATCAGCCCCAGCATTTT; cdr3_aa: CSASARGNQPQHF
v_call: TRBV7-2; d_call: TRBD1; clone_size: few; j_call: TRBJ2-7; cdr3_nt: TGTGCCAGCAGCGGCCTCGGACAGGCGAGGGAGCAGTACTTC; cdr3_aa: CASSGLGQAREQYF
v_call: TRBV7-8; d_call: -; clone_size: -; j_call: TRBJ1-2; cdr3_nt: TGTGCCAGCAGCTTAGGGGCGGGTAATGGCTACACCTTC; cdr3_aa: CASSLGAGNGYTF
v_call: TRBV4-3; d_call: -; clone_size: -; j_call: TRBJ2-2; cdr3_nt: TGCGCCAGCAGCCAAGATCCGAGGGCCACCGGGGAGCTGTTTTTT; cdr3_aa: CASSQDPRATGELFF
v_call: TRBV5-1; d_call: -; clone_size: -; j_call: TRBJ2-2; cdr3_nt: TGCGCCAGCAGCTTGGCCGGAGATCACACCGGGGAGCTGTTTTTT; cdr3_aa: CASSLAGDHTGELFF
v_call: TRBV5-5; d_call: -; clone_size: many; j_call: TRBJ1-1; cdr3_nt: TGTGCCAGCAGCTTGCAGGGGACCACTGAAGCTTTCTTT; cdr3_aa: CASSLQGTTEAFF
v_call: TRBV7-8; d_call: -; clone_size: -; j_call: TRBJ2-2; cdr3_nt: TGTGCCAGCAGCCAGAACGGGGCTGGGGAGCTGTTTTTT; cdr3_aa: CASSQNGAGELFF
v_call: TRBV5-1; d_call: -; clone_size: -; j_call: TRBJ1-1; cdr3_nt: TGCGCCAGCAGCAGGGACGGGAACACTGAAGTTTTCTTT; cdr3_aa: CASSRDGNTEVFF
v_call: TRBV12-3/TRBV12-4; d_call: TRBD1; clone_size: many; j_call: TRBJ2-7; cdr3_nt: TGTGCCAGCAGTTCTATGGGGACAGTTGGATACGAGCAGTACTTC; cdr3_aa: CASSSMGTVGYEQYF
v_call: TRBV7-6; d_call: TRBD2; clone_size: many; j_call: TRBJ2-5; cdr3_nt: TGTGCCAGCAGCCGACTAGCGGGGGGAGGTGAGACCCAGTACTTC; cdr3_aa: CASSRLAGGGETQYF
v_call: TRBV6-5; d_call: -; clone_size: -; j_call: TRBJ2-7; cdr3_nt: TGTGCCAGCAGTTACAAGAGACTATACGAGCAGTACTTC; cdr3_aa: CASSYKRLYEQYF
v_call: TRBV12-3/TRBV12-4; d_call: -; clone_size: many; j_call: TRBJ2-5; cdr3_nt: TGTGCCAGCAGAAAAGGGGAGGTGCTGAGCGAGACCCAGTACTTC; cdr3_aa: CASRKGEVLSETQYF
v_call: TRBV12-3/TRBV12-4; d_call: -; clone_size: -; j_call: TRBJ2-4; cdr3_nt: TGTGCCAGCAGTTTCCGACAACTTCTAGCCAAAAACATTCAGTACTTC; cdr3_aa: CASSFRQLLAKNIQYF
v_call: TRBV4-2; d_call: -; clone_size: few; j_call: TRBJ2-2; cdr3_nt: TGTGCCAGCAGGAGCAGGACCGCCGGGGAGCTGTTTTTT; cdr3_aa: CASRSRTAGELFF
v_call: TRBV10-3; d_call: -; clone_size: few; j_call: TRBJ2-3; cdr3_nt: TGTGCCATCAGTGACGGGGGCGCGGGAGATACGCAGTATTTT; cdr3_aa: CAISDGGAGDTQYF
v_call: TRBV9; d_call: -; clone_size: -; j_call: TRBJ2-3; cdr3_nt: TGTGCCAGCAGCCTACCTCCGACCTGGCCTTCAGATACGCAGTATTTT; cdr3_aa: CASSLPPTWPSDTQYF
v_call: TRBV2; d_call: -; clone_size: many; j_call: TRBJ2-7; cdr3_nt: TGTGCCAGCAGTGAACAGGGGGGCGAGCAGTACTTC; cdr3_aa: CASSEQGGEQYF
v_call: TRBV7-9; d_call: -; clone_size: few; j_call: TRBJ2-4; cdr3_nt: TGTGCCAGCAGCCGCGGACAGCCTGATAACATTCAGTACTTC; cdr3_aa: CASSRGQPDNIQYF
v_call: TRBV10-3; d_call: -; clone_size: few; j_call: TRBJ2-7; cdr3_nt: TGTGCCATCAGACAGGCGCGCGAGCAGTACTTC; cdr3_aa: CAIRQAREQYF
v_call: TRBV2; d_call: -; clone_size: few; j_call: TRBJ1-5; cdr3_nt: TGTGCCAGCAAAGACGGGGTATCCAGCAATCAGCCCCAGCATTTT; cdr3_aa: CASKDGVSSNQPQHF
v_call: TRBV6-5; d_call: -; clone_size: few; j_call: TRBJ2-1; cdr3_nt: TGTGCCAGCAGTTTCCGGGGGAATGAGCAGTTCTTC; cdr3_aa: CASSFRGNEQFF
v_call: TRBV4-2; d_call: -; clone_size: -; j_call: TRBJ1-1; cdr3_nt: TGTGCCAGCAGCCACTGGGGTGGGGACACTGAAGCTTTCTTT; cdr3_aa: CASSHWGGDTEAFF
v_call: TRBV7-9; d_call: TRBD1; clone_size: many; j_call: TRBJ1-2; cdr3_nt: TGTGCCAGCAGCACCCGGGGGGGACAGGTCCGGGGCTACACCTTC; cdr3_aa: CASSTRGGQVRGYTF
v_call: TRBV5-1; d_call: TRBD1; clone_size: few; j_call: TRBJ2-7; cdr3_nt: TGCGCCAGCAGGGGGGACAGGACCCGGGGGGAGCAGTACTTC; cdr3_aa: CASRGDRTRGEQYF
v_call: TRBV7-6; d_call: TRBD1; clone_size: -; j_call: TRBJ2-1; cdr3_nt: TGTGCCAGCAGCCCATGGACAGGGCGCAATGAGCAGGTCTTC; cdr3_aa: CASSPWTGRNEQVF
v_call: TRBV5-1; d_call: -; clone_size: many; j_call: TRBJ2-3; cdr3_nt: TGCGCCAGCAGCTGGCCGCAGGGCACAGATACGCAGTATTTT; cdr3_aa: CASSWPQGTDTQYF
v_call: TRBV2; d_call: -; clone_size: few; j_call: TRBJ1-4; cdr3_nt: TGTGCCAGCGAAGGAGCGAATGAAAAACTGTTTTTT; cdr3_aa: CASEGANEKLFF
v_call: TRBV12-3/TRBV12-4; d_call: -; clone_size: few; j_call: TRBJ1-3; cdr3_nt: TGTGCCAGCAGGGCGCCGGGGTCTGGAAACACCATATATTTT; cdr3_aa: CASRAPGSGNTIYF
v_call: TRBV6-5; d_call: TRBD1; clone_size: few; j_call: TRBJ2-3; cdr3_nt: TGTGCCAGCAGACAGACAGGGGGCGGGTTGGATACGCAGTATTTT; cdr3_aa: CASRQTGGGLDTQYF
v_call: TRBV20-1; d_call: -; clone_size: few; j_call: TRBJ1-2; cdr3_nt: TGCAGTGCTAGAGGGGGGGTTGGCTACACCTTC; cdr3_aa: CSARGGVGYTF
v_call: TRBV12-3/TRBV12-4; d_call: -; clone_size: many; j_call: TRBJ2-1; cdr3_nt: TGTGCCAGCAGCTGGGACCGCAATGAGCAGTTCTTC; cdr3_aa: CASSWDRNEQFF
v_call: TRBV20-1; d_call: -; clone_size: -; j_call: TRBJ2-3; cdr3_nt: TGCAGTGCTAGAGGCCCCACAGATACGCAGTATTTT; cdr3_aa: CSARGPTDTQYF
v_call: TRBV7-2; d_call: -; clone_size: many; j_call: TRBJ2-4; cdr3_nt: TGTGCCAGCAGTGCTCAAACAGGCTTCAAAAACATTCAGTACTTC; cdr3_aa: CASSAQTGFKNIQYF
v_call: TRBV12-3/TRBV12-4; d_call: -; clone_size: many; j_call: TRBJ1-2; cdr3_nt: TGTGCCAGCACCCTCGGGGACGGACGAGTATATGGCTACACCTTC; cdr3_aa: CASTLGDGRVYGYTF
v_call: TRBV7-2; d_call: -; clone_size: -; j_call: TRBJ1-5; cdr3_nt: TGTGCCAGCAGCAAGGGGGGACAGCCCCAGCATTTT; cdr3_aa: CASSKGGQPQHF
v_call: TRBV7-6; d_call: -; clone_size: -; j_call: TRBJ1-5; cdr3_nt: TGTGCCAGCAGCAGGGGAGCAGATCAGCCCCAGCATTTT; cdr3_aa: CASSRGADQPQHF
v_call: TRBV3-1; d_call: -; clone_size: few; j_call: TRBJ1-1; cdr3_nt: TGTGCCAGCAGCCAAGATACGTCGAAGGGGCTCGACTACACTGAAGCTTTCTTT; cdr3_aa: CASSQDTSKGLDYTEAFF